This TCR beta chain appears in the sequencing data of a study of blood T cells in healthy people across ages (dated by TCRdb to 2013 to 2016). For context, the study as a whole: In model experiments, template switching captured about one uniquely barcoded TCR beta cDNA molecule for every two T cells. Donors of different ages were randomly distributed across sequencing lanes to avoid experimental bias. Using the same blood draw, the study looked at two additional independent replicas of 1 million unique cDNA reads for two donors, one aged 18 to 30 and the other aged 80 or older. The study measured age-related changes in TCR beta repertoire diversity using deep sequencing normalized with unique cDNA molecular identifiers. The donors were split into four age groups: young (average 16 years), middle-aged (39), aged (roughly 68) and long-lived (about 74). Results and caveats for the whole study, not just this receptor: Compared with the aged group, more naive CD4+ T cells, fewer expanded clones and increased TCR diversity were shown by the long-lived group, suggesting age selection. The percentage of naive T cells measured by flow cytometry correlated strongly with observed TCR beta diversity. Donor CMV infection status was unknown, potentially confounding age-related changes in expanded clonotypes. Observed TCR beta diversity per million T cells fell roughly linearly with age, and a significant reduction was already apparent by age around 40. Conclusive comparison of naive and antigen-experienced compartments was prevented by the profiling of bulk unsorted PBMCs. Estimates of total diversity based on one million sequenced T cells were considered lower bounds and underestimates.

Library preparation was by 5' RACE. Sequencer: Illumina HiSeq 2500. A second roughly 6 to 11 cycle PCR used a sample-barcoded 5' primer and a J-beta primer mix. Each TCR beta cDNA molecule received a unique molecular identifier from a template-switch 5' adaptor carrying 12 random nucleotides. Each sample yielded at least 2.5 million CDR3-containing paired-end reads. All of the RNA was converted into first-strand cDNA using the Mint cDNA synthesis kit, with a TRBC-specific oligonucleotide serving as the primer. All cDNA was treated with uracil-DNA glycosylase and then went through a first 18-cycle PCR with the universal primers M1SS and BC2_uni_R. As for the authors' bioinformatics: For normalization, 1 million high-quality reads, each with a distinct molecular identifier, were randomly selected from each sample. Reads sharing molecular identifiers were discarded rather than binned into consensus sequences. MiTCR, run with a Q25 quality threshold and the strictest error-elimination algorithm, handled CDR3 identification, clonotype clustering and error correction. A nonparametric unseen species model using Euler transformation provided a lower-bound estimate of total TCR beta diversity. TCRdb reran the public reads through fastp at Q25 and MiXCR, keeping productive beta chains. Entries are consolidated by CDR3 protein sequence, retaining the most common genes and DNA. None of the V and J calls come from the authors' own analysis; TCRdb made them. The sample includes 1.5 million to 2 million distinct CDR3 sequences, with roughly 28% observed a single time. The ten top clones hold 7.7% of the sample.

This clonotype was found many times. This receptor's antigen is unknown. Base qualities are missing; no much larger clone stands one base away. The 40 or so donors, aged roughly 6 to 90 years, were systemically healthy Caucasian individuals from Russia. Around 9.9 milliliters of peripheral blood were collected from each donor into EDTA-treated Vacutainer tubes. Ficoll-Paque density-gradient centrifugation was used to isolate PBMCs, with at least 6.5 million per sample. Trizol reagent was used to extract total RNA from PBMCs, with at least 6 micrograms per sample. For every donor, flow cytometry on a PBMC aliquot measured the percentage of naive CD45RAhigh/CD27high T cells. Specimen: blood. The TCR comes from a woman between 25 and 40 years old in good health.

The DNA is as follows: TGTGCCAGCAACAGACAGGACAATGAGCAGTTCTTC. Translation gives CASNRQDNEQFF. The chain joins TRBV12-3 or TRBV12-4 to TRBJ2-1; matching of 6 bases hints at TRBD1 as the D gene. The CDR3 spans 12 residues, from the cysteine through the phenylalanine. Left in the record is the CDR3 DNA by itself, 36 bases read in frame from the first base. V is pared back by 7 bases and J by 5 bases, with 9 bases lying between the germline termini.